This T cell receptor (beta chain) stems from a study of T-cell reconstitution after alpha-beta-depleted transplantation in children. Study-level findings and limits: It was surviving recipient T cells and thymic progenitors that gave some patients high TCRbeta diversity at day 60. After one year, T-cell counts and TCRbeta diversity mostly came from new T cells. The study reportedly traced alpha-beta T cells about two months after transplant to several hundred expanded graft clones.

Preparation of the TCRbeta library involved a method that used unique molecular identifiers. Each CDR3 protein gets one entry after TCRdb re-called the PCR reads with MiXCR. The sample contains tens of thousands of distinct CDR3 sequences, roughly 4.5% of which appear only once. This clonotype appeared many times. What it binds is unknown. This CDR3 has 13 amino acids. Trimming removed 2 bases from V and 6 bases from J, with 14 bases in between. Germline V gene data show CDR1 as DFQATT and CDR2 as SNEGSKA (reference sequence). V usage is TRBV20-1 and J usage is TRBJ2-7; D gene unclear. The origin of this receptor is a boy under two years old who had a stem cell transplant for acute myeloid leukemia, so the T cells may come from the graft donor. This specimen was PBMCs, mostly from graft donor cells, taken 180 days after TCRalphabeta/CD19-depleted stem cell transplant. For the CDR3, the DNA is TGCAGTGCTAGAAAGAAGGCAGACTCCGAGCAGTACTTC. Residues: CSARKKADSEQYF.